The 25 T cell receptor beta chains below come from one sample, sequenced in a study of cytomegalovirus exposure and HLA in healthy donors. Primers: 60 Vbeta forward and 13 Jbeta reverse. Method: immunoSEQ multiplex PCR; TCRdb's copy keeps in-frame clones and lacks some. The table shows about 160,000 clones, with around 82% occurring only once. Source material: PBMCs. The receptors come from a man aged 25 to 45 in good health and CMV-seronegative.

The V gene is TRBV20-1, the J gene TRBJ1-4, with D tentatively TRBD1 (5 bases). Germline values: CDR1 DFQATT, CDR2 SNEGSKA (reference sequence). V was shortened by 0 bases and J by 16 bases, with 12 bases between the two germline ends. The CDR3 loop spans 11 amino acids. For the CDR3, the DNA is TGCAGTGCTAGAGATGACAACCAGGGGTTTTTT. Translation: CSARDDNQGFF.

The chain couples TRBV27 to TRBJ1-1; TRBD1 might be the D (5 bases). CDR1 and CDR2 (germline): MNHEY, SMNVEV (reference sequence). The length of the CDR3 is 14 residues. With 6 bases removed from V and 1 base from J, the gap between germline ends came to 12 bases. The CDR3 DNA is TGTGCCAGCAGCACCCGCAGGGAGAACACTGAAGCTTTCTTT. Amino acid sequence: CASSTRRENTEAFF.

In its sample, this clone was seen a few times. The CDR3 region is CASSALSGGTEAFF. CDR3 coding DNA: TGTGCCAGCAGCGCTCTTTCCGGGGGCACTGAAGCTTTCTTT. The chain joins TRBV14 to TRBJ1-1, with D possibly being TRBD1 (5 bases). CDR1 is SGHDN, CDR2 FVKESK, per germline. The CDR3 loop spans 14 amino acids. Trimming cost V 5 bases and J 4 bases, with 14 bases left between them. The entire variable domain, with the rest obtained from reference TRBV14 and TRBJ1-1, is as follows: EAGVTQFPSHSVIEKGQTVTLRCDPISGHDNLYWYRRVMGKEIKFLLHFVKESKQDESGMPNNRFLAERTGGTYSTLKVQPAELEDSGVYFCASSALSGGTEAFFGQGTRLTVV.

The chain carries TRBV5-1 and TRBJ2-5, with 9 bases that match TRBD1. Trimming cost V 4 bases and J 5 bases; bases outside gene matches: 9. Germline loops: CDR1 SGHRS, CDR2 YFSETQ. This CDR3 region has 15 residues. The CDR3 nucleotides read TGCGCCAGCAGCCCTTCCGGGACAGGGATTGAGACCCAGTACTTC. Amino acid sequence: CASSPSGTGIETQYF.

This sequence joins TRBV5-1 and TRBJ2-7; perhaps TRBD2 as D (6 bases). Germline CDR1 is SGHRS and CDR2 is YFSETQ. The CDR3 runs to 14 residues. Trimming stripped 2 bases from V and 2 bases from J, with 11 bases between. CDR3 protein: CASSFRGGTYEQYF. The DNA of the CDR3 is TGCGCCAGCAGCTTTCGCGGCGGGACCTACGAGCAGTACTTC.

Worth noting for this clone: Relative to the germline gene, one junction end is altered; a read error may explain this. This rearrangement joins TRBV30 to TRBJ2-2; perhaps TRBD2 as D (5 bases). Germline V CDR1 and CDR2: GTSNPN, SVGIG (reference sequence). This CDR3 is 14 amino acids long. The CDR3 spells CAWSTDLNTGEPFF. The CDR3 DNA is TGTGCCTGGAGTACCGACCTTAACACCGGGGAGCCGTTTTTT. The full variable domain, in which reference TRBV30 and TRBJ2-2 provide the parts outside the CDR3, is SQTIHQWPATLVQPVGSPLSLECTVEGTSNPNLYWYRQAAGRGLQLLFYSVGIGQISSEVPQNLSASRPQDRQFILSSKKLLLSDSGFYLCAWSTDLNTGEPFFGEGSRLTVL.

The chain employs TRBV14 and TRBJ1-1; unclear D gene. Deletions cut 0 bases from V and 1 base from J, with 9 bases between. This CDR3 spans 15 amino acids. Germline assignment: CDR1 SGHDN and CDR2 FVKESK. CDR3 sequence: CASSQEQMGNTEAFF. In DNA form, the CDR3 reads TGTGCCAGCAGCCAAGAACAGATGGGGAACACTGAAGCTTTCTTT. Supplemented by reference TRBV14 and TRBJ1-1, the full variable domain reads EAGVTQFPSHSVIEKGQTVTLRCDPISGHDNLYWYRRVMGKEIKFLLHFVKESKQDESGMPNNRFLAERTGGTYSTLKVQPAELEDSGVYFCASSQEQMGNTEAFFGQGTRLTVV.

CDR3 region: CASSSSGTSKTQYF. Written as DNA, the CDR3 is TGTGCCAGTAGTTCCTCCGGGACATCGAAGACCCAGTACTTC. The rearrangement joins TRBV19 to TRBJ2-5, with a possible D match to TRBD1 (6 bases). Germline V gives CDR1 LNHDA, CDR2 SQIVND (reference sequence). V dropped 5 bases and J dropped 6 bases, with 16 bases sitting between them. CDR3 length equals 14 residues.

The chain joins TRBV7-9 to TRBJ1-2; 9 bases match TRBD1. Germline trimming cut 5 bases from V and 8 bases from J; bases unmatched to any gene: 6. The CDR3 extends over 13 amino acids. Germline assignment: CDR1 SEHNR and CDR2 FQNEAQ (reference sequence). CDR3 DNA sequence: TGTGCCAGCAGCCTTACAGGGGGCAGCGGCTACACCTTC. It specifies CASSLTGGSGYTF.

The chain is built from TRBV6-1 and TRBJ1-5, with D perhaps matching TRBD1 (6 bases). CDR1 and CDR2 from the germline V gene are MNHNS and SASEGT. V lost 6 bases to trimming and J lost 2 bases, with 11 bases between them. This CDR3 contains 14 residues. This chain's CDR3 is CASRLNRGNQPQHF. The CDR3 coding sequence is TGTGCCAGCAGGTTGAACAGGGGCAATCAGCCCCAGCATTTT.

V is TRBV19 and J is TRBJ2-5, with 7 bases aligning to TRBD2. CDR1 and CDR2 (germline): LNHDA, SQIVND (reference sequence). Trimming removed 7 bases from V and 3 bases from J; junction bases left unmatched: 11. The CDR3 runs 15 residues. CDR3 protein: CASNKAGRIKETQYF. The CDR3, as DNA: TGTGCCAGTAATAAAGCGGGACGGATAAAAGAGACCCAGTACTTC.

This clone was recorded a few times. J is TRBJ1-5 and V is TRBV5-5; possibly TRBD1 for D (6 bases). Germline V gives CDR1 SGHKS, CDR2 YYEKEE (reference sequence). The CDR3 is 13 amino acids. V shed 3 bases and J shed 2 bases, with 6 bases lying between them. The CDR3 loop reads CASSSGGNQPQHF. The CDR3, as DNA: TGTGCCAGCAGCTCAGGGGGCAATCAGCCCCAGCATTTT.

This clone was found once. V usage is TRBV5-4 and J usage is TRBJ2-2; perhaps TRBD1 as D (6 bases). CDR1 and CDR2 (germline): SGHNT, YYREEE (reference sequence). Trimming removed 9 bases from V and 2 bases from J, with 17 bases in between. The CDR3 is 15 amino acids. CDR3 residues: CATTPGQFNTGELFF. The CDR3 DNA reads TGTGCCACCACCCCCGGACAGTTTAACACCGGGGAGCTGTTTTTT.

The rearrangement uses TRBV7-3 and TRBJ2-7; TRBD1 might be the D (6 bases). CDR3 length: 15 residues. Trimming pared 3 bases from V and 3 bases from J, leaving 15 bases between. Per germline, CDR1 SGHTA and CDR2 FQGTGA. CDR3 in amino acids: CASSFLPGHNYEQYF. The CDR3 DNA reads TGTGCCAGCAGCTTTTTACCGGGACATAACTACGAGCAGTACTTC.

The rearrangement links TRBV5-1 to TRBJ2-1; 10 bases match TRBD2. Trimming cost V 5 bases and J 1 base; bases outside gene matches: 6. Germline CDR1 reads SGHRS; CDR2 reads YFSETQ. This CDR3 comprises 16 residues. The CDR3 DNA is TGCGCCAGCAGTGGCAGCGGGGGGGCTTCCTACAATGAGCAGTTCTTC. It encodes CASSGSGGASYNEQFF.

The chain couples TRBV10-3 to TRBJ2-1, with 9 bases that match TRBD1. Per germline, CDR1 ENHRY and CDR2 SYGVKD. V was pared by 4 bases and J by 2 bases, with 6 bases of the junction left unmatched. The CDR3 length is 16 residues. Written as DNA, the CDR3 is TGTGCCATCAGTGGGGTTGGGACAGGGACCTACAATGAGCAGTTCTTC. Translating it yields CAISGVGTGTYNEQFF.

The CDR3 spells CASSLDSPSTDTQYF. The DNA for the CDR3 is TGTGCCAGCAGCTTAGACTCGCCTAGCACAGATACGCAGTATTTT. The V gene is TRBV13, the J gene TRBJ2-3; D ambiguous. Germline-derived CDR1 and CDR2 are PRHDT and FYEKMQ (reference sequence). This CDR3 is 15 amino acids long. Trimming left V 1 base short and J 0 bases short, with 8 bases between.

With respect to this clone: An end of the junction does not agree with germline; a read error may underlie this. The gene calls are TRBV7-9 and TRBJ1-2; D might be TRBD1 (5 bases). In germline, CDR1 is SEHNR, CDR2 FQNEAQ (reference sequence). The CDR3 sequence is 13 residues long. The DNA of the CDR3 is TGTTCCAGCAGCGCAGCAAGCGGGGCTAGCTACACCTTC. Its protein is CSSSAASGASYTF.

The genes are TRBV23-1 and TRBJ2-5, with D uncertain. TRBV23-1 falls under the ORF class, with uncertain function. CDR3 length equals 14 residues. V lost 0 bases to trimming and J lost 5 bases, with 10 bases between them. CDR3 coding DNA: TGCGCCAGCAGTCAATCTCAGGTGATTGAGACCCAGTACTTC. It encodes CASSQSQVIETQYF.

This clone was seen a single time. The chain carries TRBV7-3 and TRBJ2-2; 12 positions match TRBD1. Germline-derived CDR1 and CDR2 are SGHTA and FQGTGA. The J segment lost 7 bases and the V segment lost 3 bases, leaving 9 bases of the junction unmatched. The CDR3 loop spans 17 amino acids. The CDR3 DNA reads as TGTGCCAGCAGCTTGGGAGGGGACAGGGGGCGCAGCGGGGAGCTGTTTTTT. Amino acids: CASSLGGDRGRSGELFF.

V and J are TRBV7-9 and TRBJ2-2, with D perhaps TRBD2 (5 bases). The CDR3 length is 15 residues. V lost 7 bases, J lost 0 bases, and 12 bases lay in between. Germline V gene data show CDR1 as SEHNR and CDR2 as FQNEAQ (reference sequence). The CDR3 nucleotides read TGTGCCAGCATCGGGGAATCAGCGAACACCGGGGAGCTGTTTTTT. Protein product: CASIGESANTGELFF.

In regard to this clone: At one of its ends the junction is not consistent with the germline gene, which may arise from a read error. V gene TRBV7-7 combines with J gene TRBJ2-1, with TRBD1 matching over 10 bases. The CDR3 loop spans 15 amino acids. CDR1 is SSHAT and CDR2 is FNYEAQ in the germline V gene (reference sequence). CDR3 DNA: TGTGCTAGCAGCCTACGGGACAGGGGAGACAATGAGCAGTTCTTC. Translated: CASSLRDRGDNEQFF. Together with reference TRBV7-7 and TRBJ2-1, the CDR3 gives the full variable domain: GAGVSQSPRYKVTKRGQDVTLRCDPISSHATLYWYQQALGQGPEFLTYFNYEAQPDKSGLPSDRFSAERPEGSISTLTIQRTEQRDSAMYRCASSLRDRGDNEQFFGPGTRLTVL.

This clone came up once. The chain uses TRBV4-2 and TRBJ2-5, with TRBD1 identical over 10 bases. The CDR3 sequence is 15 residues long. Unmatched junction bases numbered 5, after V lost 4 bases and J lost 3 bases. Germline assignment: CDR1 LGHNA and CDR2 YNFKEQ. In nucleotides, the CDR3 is TGTGCCAGCAGCCTGTCCGGGACAGGGGAAGAGACCCAGTACTTC. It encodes CASSLSGTGEETQYF.

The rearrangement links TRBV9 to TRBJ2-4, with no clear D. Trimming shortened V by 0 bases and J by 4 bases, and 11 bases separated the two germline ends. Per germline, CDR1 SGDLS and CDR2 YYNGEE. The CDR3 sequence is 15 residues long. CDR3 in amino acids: CASSVGDTPKNIQYF. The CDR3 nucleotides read TGTGCCAGCAGCGTAGGAGACACTCCAAAAAACATTCAGTACTTC.

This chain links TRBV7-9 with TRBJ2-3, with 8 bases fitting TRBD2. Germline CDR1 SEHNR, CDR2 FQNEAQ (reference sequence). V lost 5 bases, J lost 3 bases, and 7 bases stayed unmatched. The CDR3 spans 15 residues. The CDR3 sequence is CASSRPGLGTDTQYF. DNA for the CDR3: TGTGCCAGCAGCCGACCGGGACTAGGGACAGATACGCAGTATTTT.